The 26 T cell receptor beta chains below were found in one sample sequenced in a study of T cell repertoires in cytomegalovirus infection (dated by TCRdb to about 2019). Sequenced using an Illumina HiSeq 1500. TCRdb's own reprocessing of the public reads used fastp at Q25 and MiXCR and kept productive beta chains. Duplicate CDR3 protein sequences are folded into a single record with the most common DNA and genes. This sample lists 400,000 or so distinct CDR3 sequences; approximately 18% were detected once. Jointly, the top ten make up 8.7% of the sample. The sample taken for sequencing was PBMCs. The receptors were sampled from a human donor in good health (CMV status not recorded). Some clones in this sample may be carry-over from other donors' samples.

The chain couples TRBV6-2 or TRBV6-3 to TRBJ1-1; D remains unclear. Germline assignment: CDR1 MNHEY and CDR2 SVGEGT. V was pared by 2 bases and J by 3 bases, with 7 bases between. The CDR3 contains 13 residues. CDR3 nucleotides: TGTGCCAGCAGTTACAGGTCCTACACTGAAGCTTTCTTT. It is translated as CASSYRSYTEAFF.

This clonotype was recorded once. DNA for the CDR3: TGTGCCAGCAGCTTAGTCCGGGGAAGAGGGGGCGGCCACACAGATACGCAGTATTTT. Translated: CASSLVRGRGGGHTDTQYF. V is TRBV7-9 and J is TRBJ2-3; the match to TRBD1 covers 7 bases. CDR3 length equals 19 residues. From germline, CDR1 is SEHNR and CDR2 FQNEAQ (reference sequence). Trimming at V came to 1 base and at J to 2 bases, leaving 15 bases not matched to a gene.

This clonotype was recorded at least ten times. This sequence joins TRBV12-3 or TRBV12-4 and TRBJ2-7; D is perhaps TRBD1 or TRBD2 (5 bases each). This CDR3 is 13 amino acids long. With 2 bases removed from V and 2 bases from J, the gap between germline ends came to 7 bases. The CDR3 DNA reads TGTGCCAGCAGTTTAAGGGGACCCTACGAGCAGTACTTC. This codes for CASSLRGPYEQYF.

This clonotype was picked up many times. V is TRBV10-3 and J is TRBJ1-1, with a weak D call TRBD1 (6 bases). Germline values: CDR1 ENHRY, CDR2 SYGVKD. Trimming left V 10 bases short and J 5 bases short, with 11 bases between. The length of the CDR3 is 11 residues. In DNA form, the CDR3 reads TGTGCCACAGTCAGGGGAACTGAAGCTTTCTTT. Encoded protein: CATVRGTEAFF.

In this sample, this clonotype turned up a few times. The J gene is TRBJ2-1, the V gene TRBV6-2 or TRBV6-3; 8 bases map to TRBD1. The CDR3 length is 14 residues. CDR1 is MNHEY and CDR2 is SVGEGT in the germline V gene. After removal of 0 bases from V and 9 bases from J, the junction contained 4 bases not matched to a gene. The CDR3 loop reads CASSYSGQGREQFF. The DNA of the CDR3 is TGTGCCAGCAGTTACTCCGGACAGGGCCGTGAGCAGTTCTTC.

This clonotype was recorded many times. The V and J genes are TRBV7-2 and TRBJ1-2, with D possibly TRBD1 on 6 matching bases. Germline CDR1 reads SGHTA; CDR2 reads FQGNSA. The V gene lost 7 bases and the J gene lost 6 bases, with 18 bases spanning the gap. This CDR3 region has 14 residues. The CDR3 region is CASTRVLGAHGYTF. The CDR3 DNA reads TGTGCCAGCACCCGTGTGTTGGGGGCGCATGGCTACACCTTC. Looking up the rest from reference TRBV7-2 and TRBJ1-2 gives the full variable domain: GAGVSQSPSNKVTEKGKDVELRCDPISGHTALYWYRQSLGQGLEFLIYFQGNSAPDKSGLPSDRFSAERTGGSVSTLTIQRTQQEDSAVYLCASTRVLGAHGYTFGSGTRLTVV.

The chain combines TRBV20-1 with TRBJ2-3; 7 nucleotides line up with TRBD2. The CDR3 consists of 17 residues. The germline CDR1 and CDR2 sequences are DFQATT and SNEGSKA (reference sequence). Trimming cost V 1 base and J 2 bases; bases outside gene matches: 12. Here the CDR3 reads CSARGVAGLQVTDTQYF. In nucleotides, the CDR3 is TGCAGTGCTAGAGGAGTAGCGGGCCTCCAAGTCACAGATACGCAGTATTTT.

The rearrangement links TRBV11-2 to TRBJ2-1, with TRBD2 matching 10 bases. This CDR3 comprises 19 residues. Germline CDR1 and CDR2: SGHAT and FQNNGV. V shed 5 bases and J 7 bases; nucleotides not matched to a gene: 20. CDR3 protein: CASSSTGRVGASGSNEQFF. The CDR3 coding sequence is TGTGCCAGCAGCAGCACGGGGCGGGTTGGGGCTAGCGGGAGTAATGAGCAGTTCTTC. The entire variable domain, with the rest obtained from reference TRBV11-2 and TRBJ2-1, is as follows: EAGVAQSPRYKIIEKRQSVAFWCNPISGHATLYWYQQILGQGPKLLIQFQNNGVVDDSQLPKDRFSAERLKGVDSTLKIQPAKLEDSAVYLCASSSTGRVGASGSNEQFFGPGTRLTVL.

This clonotype was seen many times. The rearrangement joins TRBV7-8 to TRBJ1-4; D might be TRBD1 (5 bases). Trimming removed 7 bases from V and 0 bases from J, with 12 bases in between. CDR3 length: 15 residues. Germline V gene lookup returns CDR1 SGHVS and CDR2 FQNEAQ. The CDR3 nucleotides are TGTGCCAGCAACCCCTCGGGGGCAACTAATGAAAAACTGTTTTTT. Amino acid sequence: CASNPSGATNEKLFF. The variable domain in full, with the rest retrieved from reference TRBV7-8 and TRBJ1-4, is GAGVSQSPRYKVAKRGQDVALRCDPISGHVSLFWYQQALGQGPEFLTYFQNEAQLDKSGLPSDRFFAERPEGSVSTLKIQRTQQEDSAVYLCASNPSGATNEKLFFGSGTQLSVL.

Many counts were recorded for this clonotype. CDR3 residues: CASSIQYDQPQHF. In DNA, the CDR3 is TGTGCCAGTAGTATTCAGTACGACCAGCCCCAGCATTTT. The chain links TRBV19 to TRBJ1-5; D gene ambiguous. Germline loops: CDR1 LNHDA, CDR2 SQIVND (reference sequence). The V and J ends lost 3 bases and 7 bases respectively, with 10 bases between them. CDR3 length equals 13 residues.

This clonotype turned up a few times. The rearrangement joins TRBV7-2 to TRBJ2-1, with 14 nucleotides matching TRBD2. The length of the CDR3 is 16 residues. The germline CDR1 and CDR2 sequences are SGHTA and FQGNSA. V lost 0 bases, J lost 9 bases, and 4 bases stayed unmatched. The DNA for the CDR3 is TGTGCCAGCAGCTTAGCGCGACTAGCGGGAGGGAGTGAGCAGTTCTTC. Amino acids: CASSLARLAGGSEQFF.

This clonotype was recorded many times. This chain uses TRBV7-9 with TRBJ1-2; no clear D gene. The CDR3 contains 13 residues. With 4 bases removed from V and 5 bases from J, the gap between germline ends came to 11 bases. Germline-derived CDR1 and CDR2 are SEHNR and FQNEAQ (reference sequence). CDR3 residues: CASSSKSWYGYTF. In nucleotides, the CDR3 is TGTGCCAGCAGCTCCAAATCATGGTATGGCTACACCTTC.

On this clonotype itself: A much larger clone sits a single nucleotide away, making a read error possible. The chain joins TRBV2 to TRBJ1-6; TRBD1 might be the D (5 bases). CDR1 and CDR2 from the germline V gene are SNHLY and FYNNEI. The CDR3 has 15 amino acids. CDR3 nucleotides: TGTGCCAGCTGTGAAACTGGGGCAGTGAATTCACCCCTCCACTTT. It specifies CASCETGAVNSPLHF. Based on the CDR3 plus reference TRBV2 and TRBJ1-6, the full variable domain is EPEVTQTPSHQVTQMGQEVILRCVPISNHLYFYWYRQILGQKVEFLVSFYNNEISEKSEIFDDQFSVERPDGSNFTLKIRSTKLEDSAMYFCASCETGAVNSPLHFGNGTRLTVT.

This clonotype was seen at least ten times. This sequence joins TRBV12-3 or TRBV12-4 and TRBJ2-7; 9 nucleotides match TRBD1. CDR3 length: 15 residues. V shed 3 bases and J 5 bases; nucleotides not matched to a gene: 8. The CDR3 bases are TGTGCCAGCAGTTTTGCCGGGACAGGGTATGACGAGCAGTACTTC. Translating it yields CASSFAGTGYDEQYF.

This clonotype was detected once. This chain uses TRBV2 with TRBJ2-1; D is ambiguous. This CDR3 comprises 13 residues. Trimming pared 1 base from V and 7 bases from J, leaving 8 bases between. Germline values: CDR1 SNHLY, CDR2 FYNNEI. CDR3 sequence: CASSEEALNEQFF. The CDR3 DNA follows: TGTGCCAGCAGTGAAGAGGCTTTGAATGAGCAGTTCTTC. Full variable domain (outside the CDR3, taken from reference TRBV2 and TRBJ2-1): EPEVTQTPSHQVTQMGQEVILRCVPISNHLYFYWYRQILGQKVEFLVSFYNNEISEKSEIFDDQFSVERPDGSNFTLKIRSTKLEDSAMYFCASSEEALNEQFFGPGTRLTVL.

CDR3 in amino acids: CAISLGGTDTQYF. CDR3 nucleotide sequence: TGTGCCATCAGCCTAGGGGGGACAGATACGCAGTATTTT. The chain is built from TRBV10-3 and TRBJ2-3; the D call may be TRBD1 or TRBD2 (6 bases each). Germline assignment: CDR1 ENHRY and CDR2 SYGVKD. This CDR3 contains 13 residues. V dropped 6 bases and J dropped 3 bases, with 10 bases sitting between them.

The chain links TRBV2 to TRBJ2-1, with a tentative D call TRBD2 (6 bases). This CDR3 has 17 amino acids. Trimming took 8 bases from V and 0 from J, leaving 20 bases between them. The germline V gene has CDR1 SNHLY and CDR2 FYNNEI. The CDR3 region is CASQTSTGTLSYNEQFF. CDR3 DNA: TGTGCCAGCCAGACCTCAACCGGGACTCTCTCCTACAATGAGCAGTTCTTC.

This clonotype was detected many times. The chain links TRBV27 to TRBJ2-6, with no clear D. Germline V CDR1 and CDR2: MNHEY, SMNVEV (reference sequence). The CDR3 has 13 amino acids. V lost 8 bases and J lost 0, with 5 bases in between. The CDR3 bases are TGTGCCAGCGGAGCCTCTGGGGCCAACGTCCTGACTTTC. Protein: CASGASGANVLTF.

The chain recombines TRBV5-1 with TRBJ2-5; TRBD2 aligns across 10 bases. CDR1 and CDR2 from the germline V gene are SGHRS and YFSETQ. V gave up 5 bases and J gave up 1 base; unmatched junction bases: 8. This CDR3 spans 16 amino acids. The CDR3 region is CASSPGLAPIQETQYF. In nucleotides, the CDR3 is TGCGCCAGCAGTCCGGGACTAGCGCCAATCCAAGAGACCCAGTACTTC. The complete variable domain, with remaining parts taken from reference TRBV5-1 and TRBJ2-5, reads KAGVTQTPRYLIKTRGQQVTLSCSPISGHRSVSWYQQTPGQGLQFLFEYFSETQRNKGNFPGRFSGRQFSNSRSEMNVSTLELGDSALYLCASSPGLAPIQETQYFGPGTRLLVL.

This clonotype was detected ten times or more. This rearrangement joins TRBV19 to TRBJ2-2; TRBD1 matches at 8 bases. Germline CDR1 and CDR2: LNHDA and SQIVND (reference sequence). The CDR3 is 14 residues long. V shed 7 bases and J 2 bases; nucleotides not matched to a gene: 3. In DNA form, the CDR3 reads TGTGCCAGTACTGACAGGGGCAACACCGGGGAGCTGTTTTTT. This sequence encodes CASTDRGNTGELFF. Full variable domain (rest looked up from reference TRBV19 and TRBJ2-2): DGGITQSPKYLFRKEGQNVTLSCEQNLNHDAMYWYRQDPGQGLRLIYYSQIVNDFQKGDIAEGYSVSREKKESFPLTVTSAQKNPTAFYLCASTDRGNTGELFFGEGSRLTVL.

The chain employs TRBV6-1 and TRBJ2-1; D remains unclear. V was shortened by 7 bases and J by 8 bases, with 24 bases between the two germline ends. Germline V lookup: CDR1 MNHNS, CDR2 SASEGT. This CDR3 has 16 residues. The DNA of the CDR3 is TGTGCCAGCACCGACTCACGGCGGCTCCGCCCCCATGAGCAGTTCTTC. Its translation: CASTDSRRLRPHEQFF.

This clonotype was counted at least ten times. The chain links TRBV7-2 to TRBJ2-4, with D maybe TRBD1 (5 bases). V shed 5 bases and J shed 0 bases, with 14 bases lying between them. Germline CDR1 is SGHTA and CDR2 is FQGNSA. The CDR3 length is 16 residues. CDR3 in amino acids: CASSPQGILAKNIQYF. The CDR3 nucleotides read TGTGCCAGCAGCCCCCAGGGAATATTAGCCAAAAACATTCAGTACTTC.

The rearrangement links TRBV14 to TRBJ2-7; 7 nucleotides match TRBD2. The CDR3 covers 13 residues. The germline gives CDR1 SGHDN, CDR2 FVKESK. Trimming removed 4 bases from V and 6 bases from J; junction bases left unmatched: 6. CDR3 residues: CASSLTGGSEQYF. The CDR3 DNA follows: TGTGCCAGCAGCCTAACCGGGGGGTCCGAGCAGTACTTC.

Comments on this clonotype: A read error is possible here, since a much larger clone lies one base away. V usage is TRBV7-6 and J usage is TRBJ1-1; D may be TRBD1 (5 bases). The CDR3 spans 13 residues. Germline assignment: CDR1 SGHVS and CDR2 FNYEAQ. V gave up 2 bases and J gave up 3 bases, with 7 bases separating them. CDR3: CASSLMGDTEAFF. The CDR3 bases are TGTGCCAGCAGCTTAATGGGGGACACTGAAGCTTTCTTT.

This clonotype showed up just a few times. V gene TRBV5-4 combines with J gene TRBJ2-5; 13 bases map to TRBD2. The CDR3 covers 15 residues. V trimming: 4 bases; J trimming: 4 bases; junction bases outside the gene matches: 4. CDR1 is SGHNT, CDR2 YYREEE, per germline (reference sequence). For the CDR3, the DNA is TGTGCCAGCAGCGGGACTAGCGGGGAGGGAGAGACCCAGTACTTC. It translates to CASSGTSGEGETQYF.

The rearrangement links TRBV20-1 to TRBJ2-7; D possibly matches TRBD1 or TRBD2 (5 bases each). The CDR3 runs to 15 residues. Per germline, CDR1 DFQATT and CDR2 SNEGSKA (reference sequence). V lost 7 bases and J 6 bases, leaving 25 bases between the germline ends. The CDR3 spells CSGLPHFGTAGEQYF. In DNA form, the CDR3 reads TGCAGTGGTCTCCCCCACTTCGGGACCGCAGGCGAGCAGTACTTC.